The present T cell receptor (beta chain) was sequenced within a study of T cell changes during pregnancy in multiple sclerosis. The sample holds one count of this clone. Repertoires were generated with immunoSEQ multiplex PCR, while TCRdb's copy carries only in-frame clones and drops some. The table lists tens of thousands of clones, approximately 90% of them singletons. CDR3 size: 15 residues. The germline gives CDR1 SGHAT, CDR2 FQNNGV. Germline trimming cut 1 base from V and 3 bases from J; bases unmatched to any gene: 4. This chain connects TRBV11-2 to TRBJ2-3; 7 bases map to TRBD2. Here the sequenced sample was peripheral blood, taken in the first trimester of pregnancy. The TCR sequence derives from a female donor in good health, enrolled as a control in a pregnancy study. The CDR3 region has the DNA TGTGCCAGCAGCTTAGCAGCGCGGGAGACAGATACGCAGTATTTT. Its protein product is CASSLAARETDTQYF. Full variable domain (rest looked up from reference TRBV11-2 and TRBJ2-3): EAGVAQSPRYKIIEKRQSVAFWCNPISGHATLYWYQQILGQGPKLLIQFQNNGVVDDSQLPKDRFSAERLKGVDSTLKIQPAKLEDSAVYLCASSLAARETDTQYFGPGTRLTVL.